This is a list of T cell receptor beta chains from one sample in a study of cytomegalovirus exposure and HLA in healthy donors. Sequencing was performed with immunoSEQ multiplex PCR; in TCRdb, only in-frame clones are kept and a portion is missing. The sample contains over 100,000 clones, about 80% of which appear only once. Material for sequencing was PBMCs. These receptors were obtained from a middle-aged woman in good health and CMV-seronegative. CDR3s include the opening cysteine and the closing phenylalanine or tryptophan.

TRBV6-1	TRBJ2-3	CASSERGPQYF
TRBV14	TRBJ2-5	CASSQERTQYF
TRBV28	TRBJ1-1	CASSLGGLGSF
TRBV7-2	TRBJ2-6	CASSLASSRTVTDGANVLTF
TRBV27	TRBJ1-4	CASSLSEARGEKLFF
TRBV7-9	TRBJ2-5	CASSFIAGEGPETQYF
TRBV27	TRBJ2-1	CASSSTGDEQFF
TRBV29-1	TRBJ1-2	CSVEDRNRGTYGYTF
TRBV5-5	TRBJ2-7	CASSLGLAGVHHEQYF
TRBV7-2	TRBJ2-1	CASKLAGVYLNEQFF
TRBV18	TRBJ1-5	CASSPHYYSNQPQHF
TRBV5-6	TRBJ2-2	CASSLSLAGGTGELFF
TRBV4-3	TRBJ2-2	CASSQEAPGGSPGELFF
TRBV18	TRBJ2-7	CASSPGVQGRNEQYF
TRBV5-1	TRBJ1-4	CASSFTTGQQNEKLFF
TRBV9	TRBJ2-7	CASSPGTSGIYEQYF
TRBV14	TRBJ2-5	CASSQDPITSGTIRGQETQYF
TRBV28	TRBJ2-7	CASRGGFPGTSGDYEQYF
TRBV5-6	TRBJ2-2	CASRIQGDTGELFF
TRBV4-3	TRBJ1-4	CASSQDGQSTNEKLFF
TRBV11-2	TRBJ1-1	CASSSSPGTGDYSTEAFF
TRBV5-1	TRBJ2-3	CASSTGTSGTTDTQYF
TRBV6-5	TRBJ1-1	CASSYLSGRNTEAFF
TRBV4-3	TRBJ1-5	CASSRGVGQPQHF
TRBV28	TRBJ2-7	CASTTEGTEQYF
TRBV10-3	TRBJ2-1	CAISERGGLAGNEQFF
TRBV4-1	TRBJ2-3	CASSGAAGLYNTQYF
TRBV27	TRBJ2-7	CASSITGYEQYF
TRBV28	TRBJ2-2	CASSFRWTGELFF
TRBV13	TRBJ2-3	CASSLSSPYSTDTQYF
TRBV7-9	TRBJ2-1	CASSLGFAGRAEVEQFF
TRBV28	TRBJ2-5	CASSSITELRGETQYF
TRBV11-2	TRBJ1-2	CASSLEASHYGYTF
TRBV28	TRBJ1-2	CASSLLDSYGYTF
TRBV28	TRBJ2-7	CASSLPPREQYF
TRBV4-3	TRBJ2-7	CASSQEHRTLYEQYF
TRBV19	TRBJ1-1	CASSRQGTPEAFF
TRBV19	TRBJ1-5	CASRTAQPVGNQPQHF
TRBV5-1	TRBJ1-1	CASSSGRNLVTEAFF
TRBV28	TRBJ2-3	CASSAGSGVADRVTQYF
TRBV7-2	TRBJ2-7	CASSLGPSVSYEQYF
TRBV30	TRBJ1-1	CAGEGQGAGNTEAFF
TRBV27	TRBJ2-3	CASSPPPGLAGGHTQYF
TRBV27	TRBJ2-7	CASSGQSPEQYF
TRBV21-1	-	CASLGPGLGAYEQYF
TRBV10-3	TRBJ2-7	CAITPGTSGSYEQYF
TRBV28	TRBJ2-1	CASSTSGRKYEQFF